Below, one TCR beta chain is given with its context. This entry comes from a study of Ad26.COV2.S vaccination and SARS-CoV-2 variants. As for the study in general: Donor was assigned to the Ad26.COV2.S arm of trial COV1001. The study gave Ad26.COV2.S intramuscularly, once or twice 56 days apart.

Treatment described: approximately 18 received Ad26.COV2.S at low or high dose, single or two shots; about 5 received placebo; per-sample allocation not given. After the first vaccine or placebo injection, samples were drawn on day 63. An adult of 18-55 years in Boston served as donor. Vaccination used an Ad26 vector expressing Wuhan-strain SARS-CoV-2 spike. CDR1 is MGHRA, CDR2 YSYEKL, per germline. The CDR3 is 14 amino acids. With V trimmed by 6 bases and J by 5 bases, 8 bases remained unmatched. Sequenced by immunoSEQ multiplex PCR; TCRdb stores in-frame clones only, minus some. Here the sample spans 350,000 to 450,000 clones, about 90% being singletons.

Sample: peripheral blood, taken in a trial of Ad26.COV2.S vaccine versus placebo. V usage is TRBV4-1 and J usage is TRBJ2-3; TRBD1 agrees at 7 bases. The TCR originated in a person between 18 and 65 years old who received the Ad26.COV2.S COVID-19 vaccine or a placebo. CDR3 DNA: TGCGCCAGCAGACGGACAGGTTTAGAAGATACGCAGTATTTT. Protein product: CASRRTGLEDTQYF.